The clone carrying this TCR beta chain was recorded a few times. Its specificity is unknown. Germline V gene data show CDR1 as LGHNA and CDR2 as YSLEER. This CDR3 has 15 amino acids. The ends were cut back, 0 bases at V and 4 bases at J, with 9 bases in the middle. The source of the sample is a study of T cells after yellow fever vaccination. Conversion of TCR transcripts into cDNA relied on 5'RACE template switching, which added a universal primer site and UMIs. TCRdb processed the 5' RACE reads anew with MiXCR; each CDR3 protein has one entry. This sample yields almost 70,000 distinct CDR3 sequences, of which around 5% are seen a single time; less than 2.5% belongs to the top ten. Findings of the study overall: Some clonotypes, a small share, were shared between CD4 and CD8 compartments. Contamination by abundant bulk-population clonotypes could be present in FACS-sorted repertoires. By day 5 rather than day 15, the secondary response had peaked, though it was weaker.

The TCR comes from a young man who received the YFV17D yellow fever vaccine. Source: CD4+ T cells sorted from PBMCs, taken less than 16 days after the first yellow fever vaccination. The rearrangement links TRBV4-3 to TRBJ2-2, with D uncertain. The CDR3 DNA is TGCGCCAGCAGCCAAGATGGCTTGACCACCGGGGAGCTGTTTTTT. It is translated as CASSQDGLTTGELFF.